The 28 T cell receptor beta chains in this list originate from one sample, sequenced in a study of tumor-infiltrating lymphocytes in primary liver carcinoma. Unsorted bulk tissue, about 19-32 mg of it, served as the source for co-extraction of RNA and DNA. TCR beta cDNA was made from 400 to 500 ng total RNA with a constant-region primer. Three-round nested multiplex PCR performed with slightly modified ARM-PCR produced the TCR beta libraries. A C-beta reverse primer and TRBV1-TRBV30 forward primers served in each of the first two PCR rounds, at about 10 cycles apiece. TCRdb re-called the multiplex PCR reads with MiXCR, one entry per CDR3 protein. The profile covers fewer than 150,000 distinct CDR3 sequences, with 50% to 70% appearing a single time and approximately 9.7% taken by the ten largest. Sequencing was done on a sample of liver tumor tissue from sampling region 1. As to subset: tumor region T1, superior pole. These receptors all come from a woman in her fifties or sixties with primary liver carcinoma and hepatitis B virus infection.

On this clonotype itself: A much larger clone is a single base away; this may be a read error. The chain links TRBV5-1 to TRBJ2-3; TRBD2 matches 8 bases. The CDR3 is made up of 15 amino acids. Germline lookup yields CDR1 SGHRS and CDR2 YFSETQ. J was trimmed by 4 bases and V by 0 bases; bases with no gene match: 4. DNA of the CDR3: TGCGCCAGCAGCTTGGAACTAGCGGAAGCAGATACGCAGTATTTT. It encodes CASSLELAEADTQYF.

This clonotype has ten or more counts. The CDR3 protein is CASSHTGLAETYNEQFF. CDR3 nucleotides: TGCGCCAGCAGCCATACAGGACTAGCGGAAACCTACAATGAGCAGTTCTTC. V gene TRBV4-1 combines with J gene TRBJ2-1; 10 nucleotides match TRBD2. The CDR3 is made up of 17 amino acids. CDR1 is MGHRA, CDR2 YSYEKL, per germline. V trimming: 3 bases; J trimming: 2 bases; junction bases outside the gene matches: 7.

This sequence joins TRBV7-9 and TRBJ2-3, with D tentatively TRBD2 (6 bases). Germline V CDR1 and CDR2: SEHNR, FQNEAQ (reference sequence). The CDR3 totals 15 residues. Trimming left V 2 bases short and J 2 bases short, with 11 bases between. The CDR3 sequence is CASSLSTGLTDTQYF. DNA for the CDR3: TGTGCCAGCAGCTTATCGACGGGACTCACAGATACGCAGTATTTT.

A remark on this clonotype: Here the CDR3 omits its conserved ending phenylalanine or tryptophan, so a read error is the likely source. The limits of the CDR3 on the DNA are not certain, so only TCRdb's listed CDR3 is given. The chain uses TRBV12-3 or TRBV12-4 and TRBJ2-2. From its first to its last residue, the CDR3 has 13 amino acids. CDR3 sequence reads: CASSLEMGVELFS.

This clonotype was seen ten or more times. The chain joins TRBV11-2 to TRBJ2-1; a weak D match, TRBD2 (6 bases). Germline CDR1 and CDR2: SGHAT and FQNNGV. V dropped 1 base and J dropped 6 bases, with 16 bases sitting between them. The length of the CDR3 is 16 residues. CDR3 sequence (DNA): TGTGCCAGCAGCTTAGGACCCGGGAGTGGTCCCAATGAGCAGTTCTTC. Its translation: CASSLGPGSGPNEQFF.

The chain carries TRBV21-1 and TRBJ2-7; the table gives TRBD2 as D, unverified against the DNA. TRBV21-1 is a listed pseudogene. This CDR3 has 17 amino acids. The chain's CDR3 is CASSKRRPSGSDYEQYF. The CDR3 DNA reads TGTGCCAGCAGCAAGAGGCGGCCTAGCGGGAGTGACTACGAGCAGTACTTC.

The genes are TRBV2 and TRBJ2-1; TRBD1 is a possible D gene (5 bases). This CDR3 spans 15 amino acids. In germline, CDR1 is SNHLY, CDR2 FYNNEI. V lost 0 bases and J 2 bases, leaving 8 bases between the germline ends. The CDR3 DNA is TGTGCCAGCAGTGAAGCGGCAGGGACCTACAATGAGCAGTTCTTC. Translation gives CASSEAAGTYNEQFF.

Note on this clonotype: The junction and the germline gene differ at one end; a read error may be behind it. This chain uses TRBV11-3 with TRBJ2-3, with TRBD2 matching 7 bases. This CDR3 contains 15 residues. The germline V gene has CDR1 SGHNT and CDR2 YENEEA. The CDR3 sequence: CASSGQLATSDTQYF. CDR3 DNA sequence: TGTGCTAGCAGCGGCCAACTAGCGACTTCGGATACGCAGTATTTT.

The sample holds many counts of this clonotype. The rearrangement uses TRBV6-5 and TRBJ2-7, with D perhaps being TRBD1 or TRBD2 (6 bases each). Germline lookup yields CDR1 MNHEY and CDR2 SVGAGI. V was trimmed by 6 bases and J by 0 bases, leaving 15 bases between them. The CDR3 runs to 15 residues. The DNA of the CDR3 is TGTGCCAGCAGCCCGGGGGCAGGGGCCTCCTACGAGCAGTACTTC. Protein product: CASSPGAGASYEQYF.

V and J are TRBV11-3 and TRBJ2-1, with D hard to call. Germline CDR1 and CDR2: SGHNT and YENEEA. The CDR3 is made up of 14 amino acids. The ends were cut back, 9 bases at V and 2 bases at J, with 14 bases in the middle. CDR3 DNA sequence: TGTGCCAGAAGGCCTCCCATGGCCTACAATGAGCAGTTCTTC. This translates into CARRPPMAYNEQFF. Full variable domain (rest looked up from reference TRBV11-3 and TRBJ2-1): EAGVVQSPRYKIIEKKQPVAFWCNPISGHNTLYWYLQNLGQGPELLIRYENEEAVDDSQLPKDRFSAERLKGVDSTLKIQPAELGDSAVYLCARRPPMAYNEQFFGPGTRLTVL.

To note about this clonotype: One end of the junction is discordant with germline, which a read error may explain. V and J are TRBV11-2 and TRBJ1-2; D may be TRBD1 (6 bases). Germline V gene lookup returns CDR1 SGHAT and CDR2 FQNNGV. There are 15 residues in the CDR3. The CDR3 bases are TGTGCCAGGAGCTTAGGGGGGGCCAGTGGCGGTGGCTACATCTTC. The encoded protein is CARSLGGASGGGYIF.

CDR3 DNA: TGTGCCAGCAGCCAAGGACAGGGCGGAACTGAAGCTTTCTTT. Its protein is CASSQGQGGTEAFF. The rearrangement joins TRBV28 to TRBJ1-1; 8 positions match TRBD1. The CDR3 covers 14 residues. J gave up 5 bases and V 6 bases, and 8 bases lay outside the gene matches. Germline-derived CDR1 and CDR2 are MDHEN and SYDVKM.

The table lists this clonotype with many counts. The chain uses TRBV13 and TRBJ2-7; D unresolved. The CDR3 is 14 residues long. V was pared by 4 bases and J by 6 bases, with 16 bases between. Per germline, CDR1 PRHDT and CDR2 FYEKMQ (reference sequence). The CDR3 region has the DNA TGTGCCAGCAGCTCCCCGTGGGCCCACGGCGAGCAGTACTTC. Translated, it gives CASSSPWAHGEQYF.

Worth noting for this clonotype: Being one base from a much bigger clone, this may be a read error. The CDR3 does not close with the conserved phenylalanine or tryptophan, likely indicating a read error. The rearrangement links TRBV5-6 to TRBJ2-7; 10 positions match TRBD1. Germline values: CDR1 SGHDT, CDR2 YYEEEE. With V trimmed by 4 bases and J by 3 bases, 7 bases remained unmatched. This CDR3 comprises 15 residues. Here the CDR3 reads CASSLLRDRGYEQYL. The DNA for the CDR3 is TGTGCCAGCAGCCTTCTTAGGGACAGGGGCTACGAGCAGTACTTA.

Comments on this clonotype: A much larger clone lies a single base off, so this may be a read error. The CDR3, as DNA: TGTGCCAGCAGCCGGGATGGCGGCTATGAGCAGTTCTTC. Translated, it gives CASSRDGGYEQFF. The V and J genes are TRBV4-2 and TRBJ2-1; D remains ambiguous. The CDR3 length is 13 residues. Deletions cut 4 bases from V and 8 bases from J, with 12 bases between. Germline CDR1 reads LGHNA; CDR2 reads YNFKEQ.

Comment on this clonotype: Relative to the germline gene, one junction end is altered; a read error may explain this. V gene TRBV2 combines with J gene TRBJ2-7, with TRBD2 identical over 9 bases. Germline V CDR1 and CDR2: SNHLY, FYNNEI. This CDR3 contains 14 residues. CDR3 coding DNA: TGTGCCAGCAGTGCTGCGGGAGGGCTTTCCGAGAAGTACTTC. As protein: CASSAAGGLSEKYF.

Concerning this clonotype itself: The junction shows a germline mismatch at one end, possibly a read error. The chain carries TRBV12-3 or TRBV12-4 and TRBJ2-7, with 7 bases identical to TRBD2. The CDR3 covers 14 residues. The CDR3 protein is CASSPPGGVNEQCF. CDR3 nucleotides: TGTGCCAGCAGCCCCCCTGGGGGGGTCAACGAGCAGTGCTTC.

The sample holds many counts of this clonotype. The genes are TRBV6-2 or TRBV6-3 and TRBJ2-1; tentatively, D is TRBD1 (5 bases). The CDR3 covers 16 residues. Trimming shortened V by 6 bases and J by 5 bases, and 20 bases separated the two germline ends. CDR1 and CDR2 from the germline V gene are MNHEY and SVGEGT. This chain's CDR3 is CASRPTTVRADNEQFF. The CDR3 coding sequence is TGTGCCAGCAGACCGACGACAGTTAGGGCAGACAATGAGCAGTTCTTC.

CDR3 bases: TGTGCCAGCAGCTCCGGGAGGCCCGGCACCGGGGAGCTGTTTTTT. Translated: CASSSGRPGTGELFF. J is TRBJ2-2 and V is TRBV7-2; 7 nucleotides line up with TRBD2. CDR1 is SGHTA, CDR2 FQGNSA, per germline. This CDR3 region has 15 residues. V was clipped by 4 bases and J by 4 bases; unmatched bases: 6.

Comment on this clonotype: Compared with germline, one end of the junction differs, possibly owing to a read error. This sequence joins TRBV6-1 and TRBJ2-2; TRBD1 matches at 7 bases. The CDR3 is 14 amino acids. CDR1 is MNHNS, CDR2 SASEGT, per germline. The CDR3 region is CTSSRGQPTGELFF. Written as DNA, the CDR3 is TGTACCAGTAGTCGGGGACAGCCCACCGGGGAGCTGTTTTTT.

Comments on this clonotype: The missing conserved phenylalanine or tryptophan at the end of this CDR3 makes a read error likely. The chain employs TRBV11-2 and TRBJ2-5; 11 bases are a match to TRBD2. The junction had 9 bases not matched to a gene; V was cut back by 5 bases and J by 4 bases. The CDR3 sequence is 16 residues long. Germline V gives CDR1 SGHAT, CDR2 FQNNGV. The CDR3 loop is CASSPSSGLAGETQYM. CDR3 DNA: TGTGCCAGCAGCCCGTCATCCGGACTAGCGGGAGAGACCCAGTACATG.

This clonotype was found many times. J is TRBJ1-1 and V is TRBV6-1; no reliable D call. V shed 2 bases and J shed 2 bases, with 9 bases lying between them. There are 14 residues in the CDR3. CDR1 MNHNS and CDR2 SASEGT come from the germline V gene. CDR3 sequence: CASSEKQENTEAFF. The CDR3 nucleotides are TGTGCCAGCAGTGAAAAGCAGGAAAACACTGAAGCTTTCTTT.

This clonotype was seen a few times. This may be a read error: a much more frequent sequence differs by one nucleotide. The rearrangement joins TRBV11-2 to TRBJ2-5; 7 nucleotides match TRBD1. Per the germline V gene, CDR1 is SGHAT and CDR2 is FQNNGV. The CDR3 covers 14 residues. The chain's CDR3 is CAGSLNRGQGTQYF. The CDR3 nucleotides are TGTGCCGGCAGCTTAAACAGGGGCCAAGGGACCCAGTACTTC.

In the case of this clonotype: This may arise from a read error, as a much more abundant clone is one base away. In nucleotides, the CDR3 is TGTGCCAGCAGCAACGCGGTCGGGAGAGGAAAAAGTGAGCAGTTCTTC. This gives the protein CASSNAVGRGKSEQFF. The rearrangement uses TRBV5-4 and TRBJ2-1; D perhaps matches TRBD2 (6 bases). Germline values: CDR1 SGHNT, CDR2 YYREEE (reference sequence). The CDR3 contains 16 residues. Trimming stripped 4 bases from V and 9 bases from J, with 23 bases between.

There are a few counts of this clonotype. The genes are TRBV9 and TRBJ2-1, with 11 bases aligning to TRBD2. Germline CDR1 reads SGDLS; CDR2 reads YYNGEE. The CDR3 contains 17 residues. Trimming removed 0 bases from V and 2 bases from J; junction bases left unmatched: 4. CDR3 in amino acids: CASSVEPTSGAYNEQFF. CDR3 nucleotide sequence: TGTGCCAGCAGCGTAGAGCCGACTAGCGGGGCCTACAATGAGCAGTTCTTC.

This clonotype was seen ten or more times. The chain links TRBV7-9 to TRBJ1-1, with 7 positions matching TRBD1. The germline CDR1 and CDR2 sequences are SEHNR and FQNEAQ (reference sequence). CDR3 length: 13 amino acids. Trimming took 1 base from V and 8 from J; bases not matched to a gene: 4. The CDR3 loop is CASSLGQGSEAFF. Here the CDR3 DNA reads TGTGCCAGCAGCTTAGGACAGGGCTCCGAAGCTTTCTTT.

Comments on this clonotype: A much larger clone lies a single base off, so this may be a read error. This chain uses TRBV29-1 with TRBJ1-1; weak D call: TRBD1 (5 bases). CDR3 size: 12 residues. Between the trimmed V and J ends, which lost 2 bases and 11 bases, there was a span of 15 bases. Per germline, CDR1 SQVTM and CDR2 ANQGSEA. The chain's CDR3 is CSVESRGLAAFF. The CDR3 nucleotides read TGCAGCGTTGAAAGTAGGGGACTAGCGGCTTTCTTT.

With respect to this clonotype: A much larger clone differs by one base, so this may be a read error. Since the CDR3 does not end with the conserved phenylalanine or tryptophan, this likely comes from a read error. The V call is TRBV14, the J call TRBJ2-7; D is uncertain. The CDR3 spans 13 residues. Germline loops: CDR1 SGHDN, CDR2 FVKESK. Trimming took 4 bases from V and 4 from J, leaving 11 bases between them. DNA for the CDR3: TGTGCCAGCAGCCCTATTTGGGATTACGAGCAGTACTAC. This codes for CASSPIWDYEQYY.